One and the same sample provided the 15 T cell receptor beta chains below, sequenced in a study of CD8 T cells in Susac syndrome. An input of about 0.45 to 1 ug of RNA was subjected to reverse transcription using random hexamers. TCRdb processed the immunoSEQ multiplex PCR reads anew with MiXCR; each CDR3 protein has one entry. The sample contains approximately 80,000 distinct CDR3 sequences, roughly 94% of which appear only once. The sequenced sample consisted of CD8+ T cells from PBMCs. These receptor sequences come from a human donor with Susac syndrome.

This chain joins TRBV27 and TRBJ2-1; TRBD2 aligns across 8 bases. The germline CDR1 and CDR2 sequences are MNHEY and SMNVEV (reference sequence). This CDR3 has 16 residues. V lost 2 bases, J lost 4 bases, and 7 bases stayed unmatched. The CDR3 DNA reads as TGTGCCAGCAGTTTAGGCCTAGCGGGCCCTTACAATGAGCAGTTCTTC. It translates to CASSLGLAGPYNEQFF.

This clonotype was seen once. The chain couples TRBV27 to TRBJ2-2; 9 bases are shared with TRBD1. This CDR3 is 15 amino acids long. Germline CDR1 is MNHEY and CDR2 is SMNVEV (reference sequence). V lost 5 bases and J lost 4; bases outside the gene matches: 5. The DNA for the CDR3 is TGTGCCAGCAGTATAACAGGGGGCCGCACCGGGGAGCTGTTTTTT. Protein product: CASSITGGRTGELFF.

The CDR3 sequence is CSAALTFSNEKLFF. The CDR3 DNA is TGCAGTGCTGCCTTGACATTTTCTAATGAAAAACTGTTTTTT. The chain employs TRBV20-1 and TRBJ1-4; the D is unclear. The germline V and J ends were trimmed by 5 bases and 3 bases, with 13 bases remaining between them. CDR1 is DFQATT and CDR2 is SNEGSKA in the germline V gene (reference sequence). The CDR3 covers 14 residues.

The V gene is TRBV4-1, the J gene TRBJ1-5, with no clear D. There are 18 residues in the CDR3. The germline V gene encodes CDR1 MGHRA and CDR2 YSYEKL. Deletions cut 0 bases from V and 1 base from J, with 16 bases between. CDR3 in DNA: TGCGCCAGCAGCCAAGATTTGGGAGCCCGGCGGAGCAATCAGCCCCAGCATTTT. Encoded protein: CASSQDLGARRSNQPQHF.

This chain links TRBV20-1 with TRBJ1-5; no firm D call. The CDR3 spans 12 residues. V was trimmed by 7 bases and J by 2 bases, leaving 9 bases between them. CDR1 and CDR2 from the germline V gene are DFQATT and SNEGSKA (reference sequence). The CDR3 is CSVEQGNQPQHF. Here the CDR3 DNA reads TGCAGTGTTGAGCAAGGCAATCAGCCCCAGCATTTT.

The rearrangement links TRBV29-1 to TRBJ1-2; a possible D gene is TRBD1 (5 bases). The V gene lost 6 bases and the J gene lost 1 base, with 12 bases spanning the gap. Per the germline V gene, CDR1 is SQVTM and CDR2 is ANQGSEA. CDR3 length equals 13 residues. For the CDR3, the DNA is TGCAGCGTGTGGGACCAGAATAACTATGGCTACACCTTC. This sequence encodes CSVWDQNNYGYTF.

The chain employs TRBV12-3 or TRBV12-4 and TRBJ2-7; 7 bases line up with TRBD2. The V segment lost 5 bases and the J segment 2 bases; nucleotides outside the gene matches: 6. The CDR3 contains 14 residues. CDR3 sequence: CASSPTSTAYEQYF. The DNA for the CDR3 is TGTGCCAGCAGTCCGACTAGCACCGCCTACGAGCAGTACTTC.

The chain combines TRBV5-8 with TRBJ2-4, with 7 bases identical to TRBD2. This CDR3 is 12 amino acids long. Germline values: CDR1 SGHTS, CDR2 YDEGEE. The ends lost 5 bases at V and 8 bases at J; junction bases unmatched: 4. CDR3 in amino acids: CASRGGEDIQYF. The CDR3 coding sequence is TGTGCCAGCAGGGGGGGGGAGGACATTCAGTACTTC.

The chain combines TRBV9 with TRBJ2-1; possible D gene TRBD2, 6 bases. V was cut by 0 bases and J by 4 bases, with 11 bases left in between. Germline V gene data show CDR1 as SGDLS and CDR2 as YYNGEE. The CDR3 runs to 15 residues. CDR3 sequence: CASSVDGGEYNEQFF. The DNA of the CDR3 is TGTGCCAGCAGCGTAGACGGGGGTGAATACAATGAGCAGTTCTTC.

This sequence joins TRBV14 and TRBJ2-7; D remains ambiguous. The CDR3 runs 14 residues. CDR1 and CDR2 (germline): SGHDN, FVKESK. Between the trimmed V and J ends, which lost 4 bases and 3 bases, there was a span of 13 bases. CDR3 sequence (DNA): TGTGCCAGCAGCCGGAAAGGTTACCTCTACGAGCAGTACTTC. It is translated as CASSRKGYLYEQYF.

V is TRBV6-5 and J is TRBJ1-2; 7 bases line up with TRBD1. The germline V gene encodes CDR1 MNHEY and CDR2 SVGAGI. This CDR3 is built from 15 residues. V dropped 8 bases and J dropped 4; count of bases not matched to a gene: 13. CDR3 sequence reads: CASGLEQGTTYGYTF. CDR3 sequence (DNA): TGTGCCAGCGGCCTAGAACAGGGGACAACCTATGGCTACACCTTC.

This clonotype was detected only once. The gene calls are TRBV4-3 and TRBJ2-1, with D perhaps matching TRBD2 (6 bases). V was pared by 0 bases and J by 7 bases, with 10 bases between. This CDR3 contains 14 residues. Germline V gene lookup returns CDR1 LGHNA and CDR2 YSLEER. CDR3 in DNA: TGCGCCAGCAGCCAAGATCGGGGGATTAATGAGCAGTTCTTC. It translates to CASSQDRGINEQFF.

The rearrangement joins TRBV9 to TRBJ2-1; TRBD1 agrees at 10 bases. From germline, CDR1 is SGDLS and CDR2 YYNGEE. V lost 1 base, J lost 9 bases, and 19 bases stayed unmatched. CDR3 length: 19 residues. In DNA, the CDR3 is TGTGCCAGCAGCGTACCGACAGGGGGCGATCCAAATTACCACGGTGAGCAGTTCTTC. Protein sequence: CASSVPTGGDPNYHGEQFF.

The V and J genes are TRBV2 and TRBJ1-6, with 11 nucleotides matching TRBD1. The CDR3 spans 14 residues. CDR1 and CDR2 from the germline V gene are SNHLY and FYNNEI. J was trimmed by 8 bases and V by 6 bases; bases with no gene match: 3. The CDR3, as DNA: TGTGCCAGCAGGAGGACAGGGGGCGATTCACCCCTCCACTTT. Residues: CASRRTGGDSPLHF.

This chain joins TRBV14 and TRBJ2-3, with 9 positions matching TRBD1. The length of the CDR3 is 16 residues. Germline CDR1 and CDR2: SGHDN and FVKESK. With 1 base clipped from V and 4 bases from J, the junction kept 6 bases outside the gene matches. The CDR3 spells CASSQVPQGAADTQYF. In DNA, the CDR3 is TGTGCCAGCAGCCAAGTTCCACAGGGGGCCGCAGATACGCAGTATTTT.